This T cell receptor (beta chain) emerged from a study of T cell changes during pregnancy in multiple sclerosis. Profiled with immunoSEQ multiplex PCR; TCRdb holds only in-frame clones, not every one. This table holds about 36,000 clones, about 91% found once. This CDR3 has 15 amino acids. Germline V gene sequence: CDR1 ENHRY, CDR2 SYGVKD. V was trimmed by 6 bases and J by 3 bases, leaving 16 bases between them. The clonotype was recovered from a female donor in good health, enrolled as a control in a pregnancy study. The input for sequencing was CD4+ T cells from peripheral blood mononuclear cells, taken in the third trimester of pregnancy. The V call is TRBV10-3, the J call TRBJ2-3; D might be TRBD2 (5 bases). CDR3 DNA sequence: TGTGCCATCAGCTCTCCCACTAGTAAGACAGATACGCAGTATTTT. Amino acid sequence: CAISSPTSKTDTQYF.